The 3 T cell receptor beta chains given below trace back to one sample, sequenced in a study of blood T cell repertoires in COVID-19. The data were produced by immunoSEQ multiplex PCR, yet TCRdb's version contains in-frame clones alone and is incomplete. The sample gives 65,000 or so clones, around four fifths of which show up once; 10% is in the top ten. What was sequenced was peripheral blood. These receptor sequences come from a man under 40 with COVID-19, enrolled during active disease.

This clone has a single count. The chain couples TRBV5-5 to TRBJ1-5; 10 bases are a match to TRBD1. Germline CDR1 SGHKS, CDR2 YYEKEE (reference sequence). This CDR3 spans 14 amino acids. Unmatched junction bases numbered 1, after V lost 2 bases and J lost 5 bases. In nucleotides, the CDR3 is TGTGCCAGCAGCTTCGGGACAGGGGATCAGCCCCAGCATTTT. This translates into CASSFGTGDQPQHF.

The chain has TRBV11-2 and TRBJ2-1; D call uncertain. V lost 8 bases to trimming and J lost 8 bases, with 13 bases between them. Per the germline V gene, CDR1 is SGHAT and CDR2 is FQNNGV. The CDR3 runs to 12 residues. In nucleotides, the CDR3 is TGTGCCAGCGCACTAACCCTTGATGAGCAGTTCTTC. Protein: CASALTLDEQFF.

V is TRBV6-1 and J is TRBJ1-1; 9 bases are shared with TRBD1. Germline CDR1 is MNHNS and CDR2 is SASEGT. V lost 2 bases and J lost 6; bases outside the gene matches: 1. CDR3 length: 13 residues. The chain's CDR3 is CASSERQGAEAFF. The CDR3 coding sequence is TGTGCCAGCAGTGAAAGACAGGGGGCTGAAGCTTTCTTT.